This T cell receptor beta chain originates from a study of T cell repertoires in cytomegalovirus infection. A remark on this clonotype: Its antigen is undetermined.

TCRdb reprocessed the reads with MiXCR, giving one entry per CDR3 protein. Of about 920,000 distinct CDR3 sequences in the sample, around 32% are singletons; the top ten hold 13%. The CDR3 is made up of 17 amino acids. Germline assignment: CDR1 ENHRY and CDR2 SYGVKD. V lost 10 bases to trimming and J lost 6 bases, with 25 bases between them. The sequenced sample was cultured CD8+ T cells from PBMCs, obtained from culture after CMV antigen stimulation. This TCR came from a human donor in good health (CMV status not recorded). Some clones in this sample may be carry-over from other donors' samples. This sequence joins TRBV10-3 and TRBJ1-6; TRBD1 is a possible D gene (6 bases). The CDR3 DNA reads TGTGCCACGTCCGGGAACAGGGAAGGGGAGTTTAATTCACCCCTCCACTTT. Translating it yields CATSGNREGEFNSPLHF.